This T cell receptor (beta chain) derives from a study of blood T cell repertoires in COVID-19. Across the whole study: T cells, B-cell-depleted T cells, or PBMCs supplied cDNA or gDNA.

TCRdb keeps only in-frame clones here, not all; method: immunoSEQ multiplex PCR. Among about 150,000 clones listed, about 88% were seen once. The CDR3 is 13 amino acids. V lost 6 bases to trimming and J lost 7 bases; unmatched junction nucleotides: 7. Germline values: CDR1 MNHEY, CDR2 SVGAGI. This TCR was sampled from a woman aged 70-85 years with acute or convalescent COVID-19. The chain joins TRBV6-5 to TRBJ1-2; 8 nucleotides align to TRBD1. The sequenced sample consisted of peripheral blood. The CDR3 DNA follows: TGTGCCAGCAGGTGGACAGGGAATGGTGGCTACACCTTC. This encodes CASRWTGNGGYTF.